The 17 T cell receptor beta chains in this list originate from one sample, sequenced in a study of PD-L1 blockade in urothelial cancer. Assay used: immunoSEQ multiplex PCR; TCRdb lists only in-frame clones, some missing. The table lists about 52,000 clones, roughly 82% of them singletons. Stated time point: pretreatment peripheral blood. The material was PBMCs, obtained around atezolizumab (anti-PD-L1) treatment. The receptors originated from a man aged 45-65 years with urothelial cancer.

The V gene is TRBV6-5, the J gene TRBJ1-2, with 10 bases matching TRBD1. The CDR3 is 15 amino acids. V lost 10 bases, J lost 2 bases, and 10 bases stayed unmatched. The germline V gene has CDR1 MNHEY and CDR2 SVGAGI. CDR3 in amino acids: CAILDWGQGNYGYTF. The CDR3, as DNA: TGTGCCATCCTTGATTGGGGACAGGGGAACTATGGCTACACCTTC.

This clone has just one count. This chain uses TRBV29-1 with TRBJ1-2; D perhaps matches TRBD1 (6 bases). Trimming removed 1 base from V and 2 bases from J, with 17 bases in between. Germline-derived CDR1 and CDR2 are SQVTM and ANQGSEA. CDR3 size: 16 residues. Here the CDR3 reads CSVEVLTQGYNYGYTF. For the CDR3, the DNA is TGCAGCGTTGAAGTCTTAACGCAGGGGTACAACTATGGCTACACCTTC.

This chain uses TRBV27 with TRBJ2-3, with 8 bases aligning to TRBD1. This CDR3 is 14 amino acids long. Germline lookup yields CDR1 MNHEY and CDR2 SMNVEV (reference sequence). With V trimmed by 4 bases and J by 6 bases, 6 bases remained unmatched. The CDR3 DNA is TGTGCCAGCAGTTGGGGGACAGGACTGGATACGCAGTATTTT. This sequence encodes CASSWGTGLDTQYF.

The rearrangement uses TRBV28 and TRBJ2-2; no definite D call. Germline CDR1 MDHEN, CDR2 SYDVKM. V was cut by 6 bases and J by 1 base, with 9 bases left in between. There are 14 residues in the CDR3. The CDR3 protein is CASRRDLNTGELFF. As DNA, the CDR3 is TGTGCCAGCAGAAGAGATTTGAACACCGGGGAGCTGTTTTTT.

The chain has TRBV27 and TRBJ1-2; D is unclear. Germline values: CDR1 MNHEY, CDR2 SMNVEV (reference sequence). The CDR3 is 15 amino acids. V lost 5 bases and J lost 2, with 15 bases in between. For the CDR3, the DNA is TGTGCCAGCAGTCAAAAATCGATGCGCAACTATGGCTACACCTTC. Translated: CASSQKSMRNYGYTF.

The chain recombines TRBV5-6 with TRBJ2-3, with a tentative D call TRBD2 (5 bases). This CDR3 contains 15 residues. Trimming left V 4 bases short and J 6 bases short, with 18 bases between. CDR1 is SGHDT, CDR2 YYEEEE, per germline. The CDR3 is CASSLLEGGVDTQYF. The CDR3 DNA follows: TGTGCCAGCAGCCTCCTCGAGGGCGGAGTGGATACGCAGTATTTT.

The rearrangement joins TRBV10-3 to TRBJ1-2; 8 bases align to TRBD1. There are 15 residues in the CDR3. V lost 2 bases to trimming and J lost 0 bases; unmatched junction nucleotides: 2. Looked up from germline, CDR1 is ENHRY and CDR2 is SYGVKD. The CDR3, as DNA: TGTGCCATCAGTGAGAGGACAGGGCCTAACTATGGCTACACCTTC. Translating it yields CAISERTGPNYGYTF.

In its sample, this clone was seen a few times. The CDR3 region is CASSTSGGNNEQFF. The CDR3 region has the DNA TGCGCCAGCAGCACTAGCGGGGGGAACAATGAGCAGTTCTTC. This chain uses TRBV5-1 with TRBJ2-1, with 12 bases lining up with TRBD2. The V segment lost 4 bases and the J segment 5 bases; nucleotides outside the gene matches: 1. The CDR3 spans 14 residues. Germline lookup yields CDR1 SGHRS and CDR2 YFSETQ.

The V call is TRBV29-1, the J call TRBJ2-7; 7 bases align to TRBD2. CDR1 and CDR2 (germline): SQVTM, ANQGSEA. The CDR3 covers 14 residues. J was trimmed by 0 bases and V by 4 bases; bases with no gene match: 6. This CDR3 is CSVVGSGASYEQYF. For the CDR3, the DNA is TGCAGCGTTGTTGGCAGCGGGGCCTCCTACGAGCAGTACTTC.

This rearrangement joins TRBV7-2 to TRBJ2-2, with TRBD2 identical over 8 bases. Germline CDR1 SGHTA, CDR2 FQGNSA. This CDR3 region has 16 residues. The V segment lost 6 bases and the J segment 1 base; nucleotides outside the gene matches: 7. The chain's CDR3 is CASSSNGGGNTGELFF. The CDR3 DNA sequence: TGTGCCAGCAGTTCGAACGGGGGGGGGAACACCGGGGAGCTGTTTTTT.

V is TRBV5-4 and J is TRBJ2-2, with unresolved D. The CDR3 runs to 11 residues. Germline CDR1 is SGHNT and CDR2 is YYREEE (reference sequence). The V and J ends lost 7 bases and 8 bases respectively, with 9 bases between them. The CDR3 bases are TGTGCCAGCGGGCGAAGGGGGGAGCTGTTTTTT. Translating gives CASGRRGELFF.

This chain uses TRBV7-6 with TRBJ2-7; the match to TRBD2 covers 9 bases. The CDR3 is made up of 15 amino acids. The ends lost 2 bases at V and 2 bases at J; junction bases unmatched: 4. From germline, CDR1 is SGHVS and CDR2 FNYEAQ. This chain's CDR3 is CASSLQAGGTYEQYF. The CDR3 DNA sequence: TGTGCCAGCAGCTTACAGGCGGGGGGGACCTACGAGCAGTACTTC.

This clone has only a few counts. The chain couples TRBV27 to TRBJ2-7; 9 positions match TRBD1. The CDR3 extends over 14 amino acids. Looked up from germline, CDR1 is MNHEY and CDR2 is SMNVEV (reference sequence). V dropped 5 bases and J dropped 3; count of bases not matched to a gene: 5. The CDR3 spells CASSLQGANYEQYF. The DNA for the CDR3 is TGTGCCAGCAGTCTACAGGGGGCGAACTACGAGCAGTACTTC.

The CDR3 loop reads CASSSGTPRSGNTIYF. The CDR3 nucleotides read TGTGCCAGCAGCTCTGGGACTCCTCGCTCTGGAAACACCATATATTTT. The chain joins TRBV2 to TRBJ1-3, with D possibly matching TRBD1 (5 bases). CDR3 size: 16 residues. Per germline, CDR1 SNHLY and CDR2 FYNNEI. Between the trimmed V and J ends, which lost 6 bases and 0 bases, there was a span of 15 bases.

This chain joins TRBV7-9 and TRBJ1-5, with TRBD1 matching 9 bases. V trimming: 6 bases; J trimming: 8 bases; junction bases outside the gene matches: 8. The CDR3 contains 14 residues. Per the germline V gene, CDR1 is SEHNR and CDR2 is FQNEAQ (reference sequence). In DNA form, the CDR3 reads TGTGCCAGCAGGGACACAGGGGGCAAGGAGCCCCAGCATTTT. Amino acid sequence: CASRDTGGKEPQHF.

V gene TRBV7-8 combines with J gene TRBJ1-1; D not resolved. Germline V CDR1 and CDR2: SGHVS, FQNEAQ. The CDR3 spans 14 residues. V lost 4 bases, J lost 0 bases, and 9 bases lay in between. The CDR3 is CASSSTELNTEAFF. CDR3 in DNA: TGTGCCAGCAGCTCCACTGAATTGAACACTGAAGCTTTCTTT.

The sample holds one count of this clone. The chain joins TRBV11-3 to TRBJ2-1; perhaps TRBD1 as D (5 bases). This CDR3 has 15 amino acids. Trimming took off 5 bases at V and 7 bases at J, with 18 bases between the two ends. CDR1 SGHNT and CDR2 YENEEA come from the germline V gene. The CDR3 nucleotides are TGTGCCAGCAGCACCCCTTGGGCAGGGCGAAATGAGCAGTTCTTC. It specifies CASSTPWAGRNEQFF.